Shown below are 21 T cell receptor beta chains from a single sample sequenced in a study of shared clonotypes between healthy human individuals. Profiling relied on immunoSEQ multiplex PCR, and the TCRdb table lists in-frame clones only, not all of them. The sample has about 1.5 million clones; 95% to 99% are singletons. Sequencing was carried out using naive CD4+ T cells sorted from blood. The subset was: CD45RA+ positively selected. These receptors originate from a man aged 25 to 40 in good health.

The chain combines TRBV7-7 with TRBJ2-2; D call uncertain. Germline V CDR1 and CDR2: SSHAT, FNYEAQ (reference sequence). The CDR3 is made up of 15 amino acids. Trimming took off 5 bases at V and 2 bases at J, with 12 bases between the two ends. The DNA of the CDR3 is TGTGCCAGCAGCCGTGACAATTTAAACACCGGGGAGCTGTTTTTT. Protein: CASSRDNLNTGELFF.

The rearrangement uses TRBV7-9 and TRBJ1-1; D not resolved. Germline loops: CDR1 SEHNR, CDR2 FQNEAQ (reference sequence). This CDR3 region has 13 residues. V was trimmed by 1 base and J by 7 bases, leaving 10 bases between them. In nucleotides, the CDR3 is TGTGCCAGCAGCTTAGAGTGGCAGGTTGAAGCTTTCTTT. Its translation: CASSLEWQVEAFF.

The chain joins TRBV2 to TRBJ2-3; D ambiguous. Germline lookup yields CDR1 SNHLY and CDR2 FYNNEI. The CDR3 length is 12 residues. V shed 8 bases and J shed 3 bases, with 9 bases lying between them. CDR3 residues: CASSYETDTQYF. In DNA, the CDR3 is TGTGCCAGCTCCTACGAGACAGATACGCAGTATTTT.

The rearrangement links TRBV7-7 to TRBJ2-1; TRBD2 matches 11 bases. The CDR3 sequence is 16 residues long. J gave up 7 bases and V 5 bases, and 10 bases lay outside the gene matches. CDR1 is SSHAT, CDR2 FNYEAQ, per germline (reference sequence). The CDR3 nucleotides are TGTGCCAGCAGCCCTACGCTTACTAGCGGGAGTAATGAGCAGTTCTTC. This sequence encodes CASSPTLTSGSNEQFF.

The chain is built from TRBV6-1 and TRBJ1-3; weak D call: TRBD1 (5 bases). The CDR3 is 15 residues long. The V gene lost 6 bases and the J gene lost 4 bases, with 16 bases spanning the gap. The germline CDR1 and CDR2 sequences are MNHNS and SASEGT. This CDR3 is CASRTRLGLGNTIYF. As DNA, the CDR3 is TGTGCCAGCAGAACACGCCTGGGGCTAGGAAACACCATATATTTT.

The CDR3 spells CASSATIQSSYEQYF. The CDR3 nucleotides are TGTGCCAGCAGCGCGACCATTCAGTCATCCTACGAGCAGTACTTC. The chain has TRBV5-6 and TRBJ2-7, with D unresolved. Germline values: CDR1 SGHDT, CDR2 YYEEEE. This CDR3 is built from 15 residues. Deletions cut 4 bases from V and 1 base from J, with 15 bases between.

This chain joins TRBV10-3 and TRBJ1-2; D is undetermined. CDR1 and CDR2 (germline): ENHRY, SYGVKD. V was clipped by 5 bases and J by 8 bases, with 12 bases between them. The CDR3 length is 12 residues. The CDR3 is CAISTVGDGYTF. CDR3 DNA: TGTGCCATCAGTACTGTCGGCGACGGCTACACCTTC.

With regard to this clone: Other DNA sequences from this sample encode an identical CDR3 as well. The rearrangement uses TRBV7-6 and TRBJ2-1; 10 bases fit TRBD2. The CDR3 covers 15 residues. Germline trimming cut 6 bases from V and 4 bases from J; bases unmatched to any gene: 6. Germline loops: CDR1 SGHVS, CDR2 FNYEAQ. This chain's CDR3 is CASSLLAGVYNEQFF. CDR3 bases: TGTGCCAGCAGTCTTCTAGCGGGAGTTTACAATGAGCAGTTCTTC.

This chain connects TRBV7-8 to TRBJ1-5; 7 bases are shared with TRBD1. From germline, CDR1 is SGHVS and CDR2 FQNEAQ. This CDR3 comprises 16 residues. J gave up 6 bases and V 3 bases, and 11 bases lay outside the gene matches. The DNA for the CDR3 is TGTGCCAGCAGCTTCTCCGCGATAGGGGGCCTTCAGCCCCAGCATTTT. Residues: CASSFSAIGGLQPQHF.

The chain uses TRBV4-1 and TRBJ2-1; 9 bases match TRBD2. From germline, CDR1 is MGHRA and CDR2 YSYEKL. The CDR3 is 16 residues long. Trimming cost V 6 bases and J 5 bases; bases outside gene matches: 11. CDR3 residues: CASRRLAEGINNEQFF. CDR3 in DNA: TGCGCCAGCAGAAGACTAGCGGAGGGAATTAACAATGAGCAGTTCTTC.

CDR3 protein: CAELKRRGTTEAFF. As DNA, the CDR3 is TGTGCCGAACTAAAGCGGAGGGGGACCACTGAAGCTTTCTTT. The chain joins TRBV6-7 to TRBJ1-1; tentatively, D is TRBD1 (6 bases). TRBV6-7 is an ORF, and what it does is uncertain. With 11 bases removed from V and 4 bases from J, the gap between germline ends came to 20 bases. The CDR3 totals 14 residues.

As DNA, the CDR3 is TGTGCCAGCAATCGCAGGTTAGATACGCAGTATTTT. Protein product: CASNRRLDTQYF. The rearrangement joins TRBV2 to TRBJ2-3, with D unresolved. Looked up from germline, CDR1 is SNHLY and CDR2 is FYNNEI. CDR3 length: 12 amino acids. V lost 7 bases and J lost 5, with 10 bases in between.

This sequence joins TRBV11-3 and TRBJ2-3; D is tentatively TRBD1 or TRBD2 (7 bases each). This CDR3 region has 16 residues. Per germline, CDR1 SGHNT and CDR2 YENEEA. Deletions cut 1 base from V and 4 bases from J, with 15 bases between. This CDR3 reads CASSLGLRGGADTQYF. As DNA, the CDR3 is TGTGCCAGCAGCTTAGGTCTCAGGGGGGGCGCAGATACGCAGTATTTT.

This sequence joins TRBV20-1 and TRBJ1-1; D is ambiguous. CDR3 length: 11 residues. Germline values: CDR1 DFQATT, CDR2 SNEGSKA (reference sequence). CDR3 DNA sequence: TGCAGCAGCCCGGGGAACACTGAAGCTTTCTTT. Its protein product is CSSPGNTEAFF.

For this clone: This same CDR3 is encoded by further DNA sequences in the sample. The chain is built from TRBV9 and TRBJ2-7, with D possibly matching TRBD2 (5 bases). The germline V gene encodes CDR1 SGDLS and CDR2 YYNGEE. CDR3 size: 14 residues. V lost 0 bases, J lost 2 bases, and 9 bases lay in between. CDR3 in amino acids: CASSVAGVPYEQYF. DNA of the CDR3: TGTGCCAGCAGCGTAGCCGGGGTCCCCTACGAGCAGTACTTC.

The chain carries TRBV12-5 and TRBJ2-1, with 10 nucleotides matching TRBD2. This CDR3 comprises 18 residues. Germline V CDR1 and CDR2: LGHNT, FRNRAP. V lost 0 bases, J lost 6 bases, and 11 bases stayed unmatched. In DNA, the CDR3 is TGTGCTAGTGGTTTGGTACTCTTAGGAACTAGCGGGACCAATGAGCAGTTCTTC. It specifies CASGLVLLGTSGTNEQFF. The full variable domain, its missing parts supplied by reference TRBV12-5 and TRBJ2-1, is DARVTQTPRHKVTEMGQEVTMRCQPILGHNTVFWYRQTMMQGLELLAYFRNRAPLDDSGMPKDRFSAEMPDATLATLKIQPSEPRDSAVYFCASGLVLLGTSGTNEQFFGPGTRLTVL.

The V and J genes are TRBV5-1 and TRBJ2-7, with D possibly being TRBD1 (5 bases). Germline CDR1 reads SGHRS; CDR2 reads YFSETQ. The CDR3 totals 16 residues. The ends were cut back, 0 bases at V and 0 bases at J, with 13 bases in the middle. CDR3 protein: CASSLVTGPLSYEQYF. CDR3 nucleotides: TGCGCCAGCAGCTTGGTCACAGGCCCCCTCTCCTACGAGCAGTACTTC.

This clone came up once. This chain links TRBV10-2 with TRBJ2-1; 7 bases line up with TRBD2. Losses at the gene ends were 7 bases for V and 10 bases for J; bases not matched to a gene: 10. The CDR3 is 13 amino acids. From germline, CDR1 is WSHSY and CDR2 SAAADI. The CDR3 nucleotides read TGCGCCAGCAAACGGGGCGGGGGAAAGGAGCAGTTCTTC. Protein product: CASKRGGGKEQFF.

The J gene is TRBJ1-1, the V gene TRBV7-6, with 8 positions matching TRBD1. The CDR3 totals 15 residues. V gave up 2 bases and J gave up 7 bases; unmatched junction bases: 9. Germline CDR1 and CDR2: SGHVS and FNYEAQ. The chain's CDR3 is CASSLLGQGPSEAFF. The CDR3 bases are TGTGCCAGCAGCTTACTAGGACAGGGTCCGAGTGAAGCTTTCTTT.

Concerning this clone: Other DNA sequences of this sample code for an identical CDR3. This sequence joins TRBV11-3 and TRBJ2-2; no clear D. Germline CDR1 reads SGHNT; CDR2 reads YENEEA. The length of the CDR3 is 13 residues. The V end lost 2 bases, the J end lost 1 base, and 2 bases lay between the germline ends. Here the CDR3 reads CASSLRNTGELFF. The CDR3 DNA is TGTGCCAGCAGCTTAAGGAACACCGGGGAGCTGTTTTTT.

The V call is TRBV10-3, the J call TRBJ1-1; the match to TRBD1 covers 8 bases. The CDR3 runs to 15 residues. Unmatched junction bases numbered 11, after V lost 6 bases and J lost 5 bases. Germline-derived CDR1 and CDR2 are ENHRY and SYGVKD. The CDR3 DNA sequence: TGTGCCATCAGAGAACCTTGGACAGGGAGTACTGAAGCTTTCTTT. Encoded protein: CAIREPWTGSTEAFF.